The next 10 T cell receptor beta chains were all read from a single sample in a study of identical twins. TCRdb redid the calling of the 5' RACE reads with MiXCR, one entry per CDR3 protein. The table lists hundreds of thousands of distinct CDR3 sequences, around 20% of them singletons. This sample was shared with a second study, whose subject was T cells expressing NK-cell markers.

The sample was PBMCs. Every receptor here comes from a woman aged 18 to 35 in good health.

In its sample, this clonotype was seen once. This sequence joins TRBV6-1 and TRBJ2-7; TRBD2 matches at 7 bases. The germline V gene encodes CDR1 MNHNS and CDR2 SASEGT. V lost 5 bases and J lost 9; bases outside the gene matches: 16. The CDR3 loop spans 15 amino acids. The CDR3 DNA sequence: TGTGCCAGCAGTCCTCGGGCGGGAGCCGCGGGGTGGCAGTACTTC. It codes for CASSPRAGAAGWQYF.

The chain carries TRBV6-1 and TRBJ2-1; TRBD2 matches at 8 bases. The length of the CDR3 is 16 residues. V shed 5 bases and J 6 bases; nucleotides not matched to a gene: 12. Germline V gene data show CDR1 as MNHNS and CDR2 as SASEGT. This chain's CDR3 is CASSPSGLTGGNEQFF. The CDR3 nucleotides read TGTGCCAGCAGTCCTAGCGGGTTAACGGGAGGCAATGAGCAGTTCTTC.

V and J are TRBV12-3 or TRBV12-4 and TRBJ2-1; TRBD2 matches at 11 bases. The CDR3 totals 13 residues. Trimming took 5 bases from V and 9 from J; bases not matched to a gene: 3. CDR3 DNA: TGTGCCAGCAGTCCAACTAGCGGGGGTGAGCAGTTCTTC. Translated: CASSPTSGGEQFF.

The gene calls are TRBV6-5 and TRBJ1-1, with D tentatively TRBD1 (6 bases). The germline V gene has CDR1 MNHEY and CDR2 SVGAGI. There are 16 residues in the CDR3. Between the trimmed V and J ends, which lost 0 bases and 4 bases, there was a span of 15 bases. In DNA, the CDR3 is TGTGCCAGCAGTTACTCCTACAGGGTAAGGGGCACTGAAGCTTTCTTT. Residues: CASSYSYRVRGTEAFF.

This clonotype was found many times. V is TRBV11-2 and J is TRBJ2-1, with TRBD1 as a possible D gene (6 bases). The germline V and J ends were trimmed by 1 base and 4 bases, with 11 bases remaining between them. Germline V lookup: CDR1 SGHAT, CDR2 FQNNGV. This CDR3 region has 15 residues. In DNA form, the CDR3 reads TGTGCCAGCAGCTTAGGTGTTGGACAGTACAATGAGCAGTTCTTC. It specifies CASSLGVGQYNEQFF. Full variable domain (outside the CDR3, taken from reference TRBV11-2 and TRBJ2-1): EAGVAQSPRYKIIEKRQSVAFWCNPISGHATLYWYQQILGQGPKLLIQFQNNGVVDDSQLPKDRFSAERLKGVDSTLKIQPAKLEDSAVYLCASSLGVGQYNEQFFGPGTRLTVL.

The rearrangement uses TRBV6-5 and TRBJ1-4; D is perhaps TRBD1 (6 bases). The CDR3 has 14 amino acids. V shed 2 bases and J shed 5 bases, with 9 bases lying between them. Germline V gene lookup returns CDR1 MNHEY and CDR2 SVGAGI. CDR3 residues: CASSYRGANEKLFF. For the CDR3, the DNA is TGTGCCAGCAGTTACCGGGGGGCGAATGAAAAACTGTTTTTT.

This clonotype has more than one count but fewer than ten. The chain combines TRBV12-3 or TRBV12-4 with TRBJ1-3; possible D gene TRBD1, 5 bases. Trimming left V 2 bases short and J 2 bases short, with 7 bases between. The CDR3 is 14 residues long. The CDR3 loop reads CASSLSGTGNTIYF. In DNA, the CDR3 is TGTGCCAGCAGTTTATCAGGGACTGGAAACACCATATATTTT.

The chain joins TRBV5-4 to TRBJ1-2, with unresolved D. V lost 4 bases and J lost 4, with 17 bases in between. The germline V gene encodes CDR1 SGHNT and CDR2 YYREEE (reference sequence). The length of the CDR3 is 15 residues. The CDR3 region has the DNA TGTGCCAGCAGCCTCGACAAGTCGTACTTCTATGGCTACACCTTC. This encodes CASSLDKSYFYGYTF.

The rearrangement joins TRBV5-1 to TRBJ1-2; 10 bases align to TRBD1. Germline CDR1 SGHRS, CDR2 YFSETQ. This CDR3 region has 14 residues. After removal of 4 bases from V and 7 bases from J, the junction contained 7 bases not matched to a gene. This chain's CDR3 is CASSDRGPGSGYTF. The CDR3 DNA sequence: TGCGCCAGCAGCGACAGGGGGCCTGGGAGTGGCTACACCTTC.

This clonotype was detected only a few times. V and J are TRBV2 and TRBJ2-7; D ambiguous. CDR1 is SNHLY, CDR2 FYNNEI, per germline. This CDR3 is 13 amino acids long. Trimming took off 3 bases at V and 3 bases at J, with 9 bases between the two ends. DNA of the CDR3: TGTGCCAGCAGTGAGGGCGGAATCTACGAGCAGTACTTC. It yields the protein CASSEGGIYEQYF.